This T cell receptor (beta chain) was identified during a study of CD8 T cells in Susac syndrome (dated by TCRdb to the late 2010s). About the investigation overall: Of the Susac syndrome patients who were sequenced, fewer than 10 were in clinical remission while roughly 6 had clinically active disease. Susac syndrome patients were therapy-naive, on corticosteroids (some also receiving IVIg), or on IVIg alone at blood withdrawal. Repertoire sequencing was used to test whether CD8+ T cell activation and differentiation in Susac syndrome was antigen driven. The clonality of the CD8+ T cell repertoire was compared across approximately 12 healthy donors, about 14 Susac syndrome patients and under 18 multiple sclerosis patients.

High-throughput TCR beta sequencing profiled peripheral blood CD8+ and CD4+ T cells from healthy donors, Susac syndrome patients and multiple sclerosis patients. The Susac syndrome patients fulfilled recently defined diagnostic criteria for either definite or probable disease. CD8+ TEMRA cells were enriched by FACS, while bulk CD8+ and CD4+ T cells were purified by magnetic negative isolation. Blood was collected in EDTA tubes and processed within 24 hours, with PBMCs isolated through density gradient centrifugation. PBMCs intended for TCR sequencing were cryopreserved in liquid nitrogen and thawed later in a water bath at 37 degrees C. Purity of sorted or isolated CD4+, CD8+ and CD8+ TEMRA cells was at least 90%. V loses 9 bases, J loses 2 bases, and the germline ends lie 10 bases apart. CDR1 and CDR2 are drawn from the germline V gene: MNHEY, SVGAGI. The CDR3, cysteine through phenylalanine, is 12 amino acids long. Only CDR3 DNA is held: 36 bases, read in frame from base 1.

Concerning this clonotype: Its antigen is currently not known. The input lacks base qualities; no much larger clone sits a single base away.

RNA was extracted using the RNeasy kit, and about 0.5 to 1 ug of the RNA was reverse transcribed with random hexamers. The immunoSEQ multiplex PCR assay, covering 54 Vbeta and 13 Jbeta segments, was used to amplify TCR beta CDR3 regions. PCR amplification bias was corrected using a synthetic template baseline for primer optimization and computational correction. On the authors' methods: Reads were annotated to V, D and J genes per IMGT and analyzed with immunoSEQ Analyzer, keeping only productive sequences. To calculate clonality, Shannon entropy was normalized by log2 of the number of productive unique sequences and then subtracted from one. For each patient and control, public and private clones were evaluated among the 100 most prevalent clones. Susac-specific clones were defined as absent from healthy and MS cohorts, roughly 1,100 published viral clones and other ImmuneACCESS disease sequences. Using fastp at Q25 and MiXCR, TCRdb reprocessed the public reads and kept productive beta chains. CDR3 protein duplicates are merged, each entry listing the most common genes and DNA. The V and J calls come from TCRdb's annotation, not from the publication. The sample has about 190,000 distinct CDR3 sequences on record, roughly 94% of them singletons. Less than 0.2% of the sample is in the top ten clones.

The research as a whole found: Clonal expansion was seen in Susac syndrome CD8+ repertoires, peaking in CD8+ TEMRA cells and being greater in clinically active patients than in remitting ones. The study acknowledged that relatively few individuals were included in the TCR sequencing and HLA analysis. Some 15 and five Susac-specific public clones were found in the total CD8+ and CD8+ TEMRA repertoires, respectively.

This chain is built from TRBV6-5 and TRBJ1-2, with the identity of the D gene unclear. Sequencing was carried out using CD8+ T cells from PBMCs. The sequence was obtained from a human donor with Susac syndrome. The DNA is as follows: TGTGCCAGTTTCAATGGCAACTATGGCTACACCTTC. It encodes CASFNGNYGYTF.